The rows below give T cell receptor beta chains drawn from one sample of a study of blood T cells in healthy people across ages. TCRdb used MiXCR to reprocess the 5' RACE reads, holding one entry per CDR3 protein. The table has 1.5 million to 2 million distinct CDR3 sequences, roughly 27% seen once. The material sequenced was blood. These receptors were taken from a woman younger than 45 in good health. Each CDR3 is given with its conserved first and last residue. Fields, in order: V gene, D gene, J gene, clone size, CDR3 protein, CDR3 DNA. D genes are given only for firm matches. Size is omitted from some rows. Given values are once, few, many or a class for expanded clones.

v_call: TRBV15; d_call: .; j_call: TRBJ2-1; clone_size: many; cdr3_aa: CATSWPVSSYNEQFF; cdr3_nt: TGTGCCACCAGCTGGCCGGTCAGCTCCTACAATGAGCAGTTCTTC
v_call: TRBV27; d_call: .; j_call: TRBJ2-7; clone_size: .; cdr3_aa: CASSLLAGASSYERYF; cdr3_nt: TGTGCCAGCAGTTTACTGGCCGGGGCGAGCTCCTACGAGCGGTACTTC
v_call: TRBV5-6; d_call: .; j_call: TRBJ1-3; clone_size: few; cdr3_aa: CASSSATEGFGNTIYF; cdr3_nt: TGTGCCAGCAGCTCCGCCACAGAGGGCTTTGGAAACACCATATATTTT
v_call: TRBV20-1; d_call: .; j_call: TRBJ1-4; clone_size: .; cdr3_aa: CSATMIGGKGKATNEKLFF; cdr3_nt: TGCAGTGCTACGATGATTGGGGGGAAGGGGAAGGCAACTAATGAAAAACTGTTTTTT
v_call: TRBV28; d_call: .; j_call: TRBJ1-5; clone_size: .; cdr3_aa: CASTRTVTINQPLHF; cdr3_nt: TGTGCCAGCACTCGGACAGTAACTATCAATCAGCCCCTGCATTTT
v_call: TRBV20-1; d_call: TRBD2; j_call: TRBJ2-1; clone_size: .; cdr3_aa: CSGLALYKQFF; cdr3_nt: TGCTCCGGACTAGCCTTGTATAAGCAGTTCTTC
v_call: TRBV20-1; d_call: .; j_call: TRBJ1-1; clone_size: .; cdr3_aa: CSARDLYLGGPREAFF; cdr3_nt: TGCAGTGCTAGAGATCTTTACCTCGGGGGCCCGCGTGAAGCTTTCTTT
v_call: TRBV6-5; d_call: TRBD2; j_call: TRBJ2-5; clone_size: .; cdr3_aa: CASSYSTSDQTRWEETQYF; cdr3_nt: TGTGCCAGCAGTTACTCTACTAGCGACCAAACCCGATGGGAAGAGACCCAGTACTTC
v_call: TRBV24-1; d_call: TRBD1; j_call: TRBJ2-1; clone_size: few; cdr3_aa: CATSGDRVEQQFF; cdr3_nt: TGTGCCACCAGTGGGGACAGGGTCGAACAGCAGTTCTTC
v_call: TRBV6-5; d_call: .; j_call: TRBJ2-2; clone_size: few; cdr3_aa: CASSSHVGGELFF; cdr3_nt: TGTGCCAGCAGTTCCCACGTAGGCGGGGAGCTGTTTTTT
v_call: TRBV10-3; d_call: .; j_call: TRBJ2-1; clone_size: .; cdr3_aa: CAISEPARGWEASYNEQFF; cdr3_nt: TGTGCCATCAGTGAGCCGGCCCGGGGGTGGGAGGCGTCGTACAATGAGCAGTTCTTC
v_call: TRBV20-1; d_call: .; j_call: TRBJ2-5; clone_size: .; cdr3_aa: CSARWNLYNEQYF; cdr3_nt: TGCAGTGCTAGGTGGAACCTATACAATGAGCAGTACTTC
v_call: TRBV12-3/TRBV12-4; d_call: TRBD1; j_call: TRBJ1-3; clone_size: .; cdr3_aa: CASSIGQGNTIYF; cdr3_nt: TGTGCCAGCAGCATAGGACAGGGGAACACCATATATTTT
v_call: TRBV5-1; d_call: .; j_call: TRBJ1-3; clone_size: few; cdr3_aa: CASSQPSAGNTIYF; cdr3_nt: TGCGCCAGCAGCCAACCATCCGCTGGAAACACCATATATTTT
v_call: TRBV20-1; d_call: TRBD2; j_call: TRBJ2-3; clone_size: .; cdr3_aa: CSALSTGTSGSKRVSTDTQYF; cdr3_nt: TGCAGTGCCCTATCAACCGGGACTAGCGGGAGTAAGAGAGTCAGCACAGATACGCAGTATTTT
v_call: TRBV30; d_call: .; j_call: TRBJ1-5; clone_size: .; cdr3_aa: CAWSRGSDQPQHF; cdr3_nt: TGTGCCTGGAGTAGGGGGTCTGACCAGCCCCAGCATTTT
v_call: TRBV5-1; d_call: .; j_call: TRBJ2-2; clone_size: .; cdr3_aa: CASSFSEVQRTTGELFF; cdr3_nt: TGCGCCAGCAGCTTCTCCGAGGTCCAAAGGACCACCGGGGAGCTGTTTTTT
v_call: TRBV6-2/TRBV6-3; d_call: TRBD2; j_call: TRBJ2-1; clone_size: .; cdr3_aa: CASSTGTSGANEQFF; cdr3_nt: TGTGCCAGCAGTACCGGGACTAGCGGGGCCAATGAGCAGTTCTTC
v_call: TRBV10-2; d_call: TRBD2; j_call: TRBJ2-7; clone_size: .; cdr3_aa: CASGAGLTYERYF; cdr3_nt: TGCGCCAGTGGAGCGGGATTAACCTACGAGCGGTACTTC
v_call: TRBV2; d_call: TRBD1; j_call: TRBJ2-7; clone_size: few; cdr3_aa: CASTDRGGEQYF; cdr3_nt: TGTGCCAGCACCGACAGGGGAGGCGAGCAGTACTTC
v_call: TRBV29-1; d_call: .; j_call: TRBJ1-2; clone_size: many; cdr3_aa: CSVGGQNYGYTF; cdr3_nt: TGCAGCGTGGGTGGACAGAACTATGGCTACACCTTC
v_call: TRBV10-3; d_call: .; j_call: TRBJ2-1; clone_size: many; cdr3_aa: CAISETSLDEQFF; cdr3_nt: TGTGCCATCAGTGAGACTAGCTTGGATGAGCAGTTCTTC
v_call: TRBV15; d_call: .; j_call: TRBJ1-1; clone_size: .; cdr3_aa: CATSRPLGTTEAFF; cdr3_nt: TGTGCCACCAGCAGGCCCCTTGGGACCACTGAAGCTTTCTTT
v_call: TRBV6-6; d_call: TRBD1; j_call: TRBJ2-4; clone_size: .; cdr3_aa: CASSSPGQGLAKNIQYF; cdr3_nt: TGTGCCAGCAGTTCTCCGGGACAGGGCCTAGCCAAAAACATTCAGTACTTC
v_call: TRBV5-1; d_call: TRBD2; j_call: TRBJ2-3; clone_size: .; cdr3_aa: CASSSGGFTDAQYF; cdr3_nt: TGCGCCAGCAGTAGCGGGGGGTTCACAGATGCGCAGTATTTT
v_call: TRBV2; d_call: TRBD2; j_call: TRBJ2-7; clone_size: few; cdr3_aa: CASSDMSGSRAYEQYF; cdr3_nt: TGTGCCAGCAGTGACATGAGCGGGAGTAGGGCCTACGAGCAGTACTTC
v_call: TRBV7-9; d_call: .; j_call: TRBJ1-2; clone_size: .; cdr3_aa: CASSSRIPRASGYTF; cdr3_nt: TGTGCCAGCAGCTCCCGCATTCCTAGGGCGAGCGGCTACACCTTC
v_call: TRBV7-9; d_call: .; j_call: TRBJ2-1; clone_size: many; cdr3_aa: CASSFESDWDLRYNEQFF; cdr3_nt: TGTGCCAGCAGCTTCGAATCGGATTGGGACCTCCGCTACAATGAGCAGTTCTTC
v_call: TRBV10-3; d_call: .; j_call: TRBJ2-5; clone_size: many; cdr3_aa: CAISELASETQYF; cdr3_nt: TGTGCCATCAGTGAACTAGCATCGGAGACCCAGTACTTC
v_call: TRBV12-3/TRBV12-4; d_call: .; j_call: TRBJ1-4; clone_size: .; cdr3_aa: CASSSRGGPYEKLFF; cdr3_nt: TGTGCCAGCAGTTCCCGGGGGGGGCCTTATGAAAAACTGTTTTTT
v_call: TRBV5-1; d_call: .; j_call: TRBJ2-5; clone_size: few; cdr3_aa: CASSLGPQGGQETQYF; cdr3_nt: TGCGCCAGCAGCTTGGGACCCCAGGGGGGGCAAGAGACCCAGTACTTC
v_call: TRBV20-1; d_call: .; j_call: TRBJ1-1; clone_size: .; cdr3_aa: CSARDGFGMNTEAFF; cdr3_nt: TGCAGTGCTAGAGATGGATTCGGGATGAACACTGAAGCTTTCTTT
v_call: TRBV7-9; d_call: .; j_call: TRBJ1-1; clone_size: .; cdr3_aa: CASSPRHNTEAFF; cdr3_nt: TGTGCCAGCAGCCCTAGGCATAACACTGAAGCTTTCTTT
v_call: TRBV7-6; d_call: .; j_call: TRBJ2-6; clone_size: few; cdr3_aa: CASSSITSGANVLTF; cdr3_nt: TGTGCCAGCAGTTCCATCACCTCTGGGGCCAACGTCCTGACTTTC
v_call: TRBV7-9; d_call: TRBD1; j_call: TRBJ1-4; clone_size: few; cdr3_aa: CASSTRQGGLFF; cdr3_nt: TGTGCCAGCAGCACGCGACAGGGTGGACTGTTTTTT
v_call: TRBV6-6; d_call: .; j_call: TRBJ1-5; clone_size: few; cdr3_aa: CTSRPSGTREPQHF; cdr3_nt: TGTACCAGCAGACCCTCGGGGACGCGTGAGCCCCAGCATTTT
v_call: TRBV3-1; d_call: TRBD2; j_call: TRBJ2-5; clone_size: .; cdr3_aa: CASSLRLAGGRKETQYF; cdr3_nt: TGTGCCAGCAGCCTTCGACTAGCGGGGGGGCGGAAAGAGACCCAGTACTTC
v_call: TRBV7-2; d_call: .; j_call: TRBJ2-5; clone_size: .; cdr3_aa: CASSLGLASGQETQYF; cdr3_nt: TGTGCCAGCAGCTTAGGGCTAGCGAGCGGTCAAGAGACCCAGTACTTC
v_call: TRBV20-1; d_call: .; j_call: TRBJ1-5; clone_size: .; cdr3_aa: CSARDEVRGGQPQHF; cdr3_nt: TGCAGTGCTAGAGATGAGGTCCGGGGCGGCCAGCCCCAGCATTTT
v_call: TRBV11-2; d_call: TRBD2; j_call: TRBJ2-7; clone_size: few; cdr3_aa: CASSFTQRGEQYF; cdr3_nt: TGTGCCAGCAGCTTTACTCAGCGGGGCGAGCAGTACTTC
v_call: TRBV7-2; d_call: .; j_call: TRBJ2-1; clone_size: .; cdr3_aa: CASSPRGAGPYEQFF; cdr3_nt: TGTGCCAGCAGCCCCCGGGGCGCGGGACCCTACGAGCAGTTCTTC
v_call: TRBV20-1; d_call: .; j_call: TRBJ2-4; clone_size: many; cdr3_aa: CSARDFAGENIQYF; cdr3_nt: TGCAGTGCTAGAGATTTTGCAGGGGAGAACATTCAGTACTTC
v_call: TRBV29-1; d_call: .; j_call: TRBJ1-2; clone_size: many; cdr3_aa: CSAGGRDNYGYTF; cdr3_nt: TGCAGCGCCGGCGGCCGGGACAACTATGGCTACACCTTC
v_call: TRBV6-1; d_call: .; j_call: TRBJ2-1; clone_size: .; cdr3_aa: CASSEHSGYEQFF; cdr3_nt: TGTGCCAGCAGTGAACACAGCGGCTATGAGCAGTTCTTC
v_call: TRBV20-1; d_call: .; j_call: TRBJ2-3; clone_size: .; cdr3_aa: CSARPDRRDTQYF; cdr3_nt: TGCAGTGCTAGGCCCGACAGGAGGGATACGCAGTATTTT
v_call: TRBV7-6; d_call: .; j_call: TRBJ2-1; clone_size: .; cdr3_aa: CASRPGTLFDNEQFF; cdr3_nt: TGTGCCAGCAGACCTGGGACTTTGTTTGACAATGAGCAGTTCTTC
v_call: TRBV7-2; d_call: TRBD2; j_call: TRBJ2-5; clone_size: many; cdr3_aa: CASSSGLQETQYF; cdr3_nt: TGTGCCAGCAGCTCGGGACTACAAGAGACCCAGTACTTC
v_call: TRBV7-9; d_call: .; j_call: TRBJ2-3; clone_size: many; cdr3_aa: CASSPLLDRLTDTQYF; cdr3_nt: TGTGCCAGCAGCCCCCTCCTGGACAGACTCACAGATACGCAGTATTTT
v_call: TRBV4-3; d_call: .; j_call: TRBJ1-5; clone_size: few; cdr3_aa: CASSQERGRGNQPQHF; cdr3_nt: TGCGCCAGCAGCCAAGAAAGGGGACGGGGCAATCAGCCCCAGCATTTT
v_call: TRBV18; d_call: TRBD1; j_call: TRBJ2-4; clone_size: once; cdr3_aa: CASSHNRGTKNIQYF; cdr3_nt: TGTGCCAGCTCGCATAACAGGGGAACCAAAAACATTCAGTACTTC
v_call: TRBV4-1; d_call: TRBD2; j_call: TRBJ2-1; clone_size: few; cdr3_aa: CASSQGVSGGGNYNEQFF; cdr3_nt: TGCGCCAGCAGCCAAGGGGTATCTGGCGGGGGGAATTACAATGAGCAGTTCTTC
v_call: TRBV6-5; d_call: .; j_call: TRBJ1-4; clone_size: few; cdr3_aa: CASSYPRGKLFF; cdr3_nt: TGTGCCAGCAGTTATCCCCGAGGGAAACTGTTTTTT
v_call: TRBV20-1; d_call: .; j_call: TRBJ1-6; clone_size: few; cdr3_aa: CSAFRGGYNSPLHF; cdr3_nt: TGCAGTGCGTTCAGGGGAGGCTATAATTCACCCCTCCACTTT
v_call: TRBV7-9; d_call: TRBD1; j_call: TRBJ2-4; clone_size: .; cdr3_aa: CASSFPSRDRGNIQYF; cdr3_nt: TGTGCCAGCAGCTTTCCTTCTAGGGACAGGGGGAACATTCAGTACTTC